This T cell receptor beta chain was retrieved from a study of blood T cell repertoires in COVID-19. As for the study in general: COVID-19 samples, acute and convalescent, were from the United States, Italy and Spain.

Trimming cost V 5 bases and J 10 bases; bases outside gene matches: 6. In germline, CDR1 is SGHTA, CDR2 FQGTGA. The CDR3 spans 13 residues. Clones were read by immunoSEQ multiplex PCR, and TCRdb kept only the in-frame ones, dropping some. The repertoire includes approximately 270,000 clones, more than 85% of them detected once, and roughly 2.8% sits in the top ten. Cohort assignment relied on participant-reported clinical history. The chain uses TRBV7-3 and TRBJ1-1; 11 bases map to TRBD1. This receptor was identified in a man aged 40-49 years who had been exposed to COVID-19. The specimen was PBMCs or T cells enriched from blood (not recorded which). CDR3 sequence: CASSAQDRGRAFF. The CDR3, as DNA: TGTGCCAGCAGCGCTCAGGACAGGGGGCGAGCTTTCTTT.